These 8 T cell receptor beta chains came from one sample sequenced in a study of T cell repertoires in cytomegalovirus infection. Their specific antigens are unknown. TCRdb re-derived calls from the reads in MiXCR, one entry per CDR3 protein. Of some 800,000 distinct CDR3 sequences listed, approximately 32% were seen once; the top ten hold 9.5% to 15%. Specimen: cultured CD8+ T cells from PBMCs, collected from culture after CMV antigen stimulation. Receptors were obtained from a human donor in good health (CMV status not recorded). Some clones in this sample may be carry-over from other donors' samples.

This clonotype was observed a few times. In nucleotides, the CDR3 is TGTGCCACCAGTGATGCGACAGGGAGTGGCTACACCTTC. Residues: CATSDATGSGYTF. This chain uses TRBV24-1 with TRBJ1-2, with 7 bases fitting TRBD1. Germline V gives CDR1 KGHDR, CDR2 SFDVKD. The CDR3 length is 13 residues. With V trimmed by 3 bases and J by 7 bases, 4 bases remained unmatched.

This chain links TRBV2 with TRBJ1-5; D ambiguous. CDR3 length: 16 residues. The ends were cut back, 2 bases at V and 0 bases at J, with 11 bases in the middle. Germline V CDR1 and CDR2: SNHLY, FYNNEI. DNA for the CDR3: TGTGCCAGCAGTGAATGGTTAGGATATAGCAATCAGCCCCAGCATTTT. As protein: CASSEWLGYSNQPQHF. Supplemented by reference TRBV2 and TRBJ1-5, the full variable domain reads EPEVTQTPSHQVTQMGQEVILRCVPISNHLYFYWYRQILGQKVEFLVSFYNNEISEKSEIFDDQFSVERPDGSNFTLKIRSTKLEDSAMYFCASSEWLGYSNQPQHFGDGTRLSIL.

This clonotype showed up just a few times. The chain links TRBV4-2 to TRBJ1-2; a weak D match, TRBD1 (5 bases). The CDR3 length is 14 residues. Trimming stripped 1 base from V and 4 bases from J, with 10 bases between. Per germline, CDR1 LGHNA and CDR2 YNFKEQ. The CDR3 DNA reads as TGTGCCAGCAGCCAAGGAAGGGGTAGCTATGGCTACACCTTC. Translation: CASSQGRGSYGYTF.

This clonotype was observed a handful of times. The chain carries TRBV7-9 and TRBJ1-1; D is unresolved. Germline CDR1 and CDR2: SEHNR and FQNEAQ (reference sequence). The CDR3 covers 12 residues. Trimming shortened V by 4 bases and J by 6 bases, and 9 bases separated the two germline ends. This CDR3 reads CASSSYRPEAFF. The CDR3 DNA sequence: TGTGCCAGCAGCTCCTATCGGCCTGAAGCTTTCTTT. Supplemented by reference TRBV7-9 and TRBJ1-1, the full variable domain reads DTGVSQNPRHKITKRGQNVTFRCDPISEHNRLYWYRQTLGQGPEFLTYFQNEAQLEKSRLLSDRFSAERPKGSFSTLEIQRTEQGDSAMYLCASSSYRPEAFFGQGTRLTVV.

The rearrangement links TRBV6-1 to TRBJ1-1; D ambiguous. The CDR3 runs 14 residues. The ends were cut back, 11 bases at V and 1 base at J, with 17 bases in the middle. Germline loops: CDR1 MNHNS, CDR2 SASEGT. The CDR3 coding sequence is TGTGCCGTCCCCGGTGGACGGACGAACACTGAAGCTTTCTTT. Protein: CAVPGGRTNTEAFF.

The chain carries TRBV7-3 and TRBJ1-2; a weak D match, TRBD1 (5 bases). Germline V lookup: CDR1 SGHTA, CDR2 FQGTGA. The length of the CDR3 is 13 residues. Deletions cut 4 bases from V and 4 bases from J, with 10 bases between. The CDR3 DNA reads TGTGCCAGCAGCTCGACAGAGCTCTATGGCTACACCTTC. It encodes CASSSTELYGYTF. Filled out from reference TRBV7-3 and TRBJ1-2, the complete variable domain reads GAGVSQTPSNKVTEKGKYVELRCDPISGHTALYWYRQSLGQGPEFLIYFQGTGAADDSGLPNDRFFAVRPEGSVSTLKIQRTERGDSAVYLCASSSTELYGYTFGSGTRLTVV.

Comments on this clonotype: Germline is not matched at one junction end, which may reflect a read error. The gene calls are TRBV7-4 and TRBJ1-5; 10 bases line up with TRBD1. CDR1 is SGHVT and CDR2 is SQSDAQ in the germline V gene. CDR3 length: 15 residues. CDR3 DNA sequence: TGTGCCAGCAGCTTAGGGACAGGGGGGAATCAGTCCCAGCATTTT. Protein product: CASSLGTGGNQSQHF.

This clonotype was observed a handful of times. The chain is built from TRBV24-1 and TRBJ2-1, with 10 bases lining up with TRBD1. Germline assignment: CDR1 KGHDR and CDR2 SFDVKD. The CDR3 length is 14 residues. Trimming removed 3 bases from V and 7 bases from J; junction bases left unmatched: 2. CDR3 bases: TGTGCCACCAGTGATCCGGACAGGGGGAATGAGCAGTTCTTC. Translation gives CATSDPDRGNEQFF.